One T cell receptor beta chain is described in this entry. The antigen remains undetermined. Sorting separated CD4+ and CD8+ T cells out of PBMCs. RNA extraction and reverse transcription yielded cDNA as sequencing template. Assay: immunoSEQ multiplex PCR; the TCRdb copy retains only in-frame clones and omits some. The sample holds over 150,000 clones; approximately 60% are singletons and the top ten take roughly 5%. CDR1 and CDR2 from the germline V gene are SEHNR and FQNEAQ (reference sequence). This CDR3 comprises 12 residues. The junction had 10 bases not matched to a gene; V was cut back by 10 bases and J by 8 bases. The data originate from a study of CD8+ T cells in alopecia areata. Regarding the study as a whole: Scalp samples also contribute reads from the resident alphabeta T cells found in normal skin. More clonal than normal scalp was lesional scalp, particularly alopecia totalis/universalis.

V gene TRBV7-9 combines with J gene TRBJ1-2; TRBD1 matches 7 bases. The clonotype comes from a human donor in good health. Sequenced material: CD8+ T cells sorted from blood. The CDR3, as DNA: TGTGCCACCCGAGAGGGGGCAGGAGGCTACACCTTC. It specifies CATREGAGGYTF.